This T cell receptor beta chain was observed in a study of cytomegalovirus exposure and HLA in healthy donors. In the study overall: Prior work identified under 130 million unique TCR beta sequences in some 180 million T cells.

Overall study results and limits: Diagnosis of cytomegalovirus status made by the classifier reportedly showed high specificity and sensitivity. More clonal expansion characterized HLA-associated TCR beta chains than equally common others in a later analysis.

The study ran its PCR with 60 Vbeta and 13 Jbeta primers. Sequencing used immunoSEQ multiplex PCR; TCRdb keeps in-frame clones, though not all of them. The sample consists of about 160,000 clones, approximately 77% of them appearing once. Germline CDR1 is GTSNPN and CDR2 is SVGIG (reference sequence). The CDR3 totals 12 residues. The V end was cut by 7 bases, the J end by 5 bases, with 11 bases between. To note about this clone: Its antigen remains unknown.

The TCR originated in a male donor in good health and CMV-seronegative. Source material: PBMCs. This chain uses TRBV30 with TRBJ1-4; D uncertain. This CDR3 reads CAFRGTNEKLFF. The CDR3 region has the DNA TGTGCCTTTCGGGGAACAAATGAAAAACTGTTTTTT.